A selection of T cell receptor beta chains follows, all from one sample in a study of identical twins' blood T cells. TCRdb passed the 5' RACE reads through MiXCR, listing each CDR3 protein once. Of roughly 340,000 distinct CDR3 sequences listed, about 28% were seen once; the top ten hold 5.5% to 7%. The sample taken for sequencing was PBMCs. The receptors stem from a woman between 18 and 50 years old in good health. Both conserved end residues are part of each CDR3. Fields, in order: clone size, D gene, V gene, CDR3 length, J gene, CDR3 DNA, CDR3 protein. D genes are given only for firm matches. Part of the rows lack a size; the others show once, few, many or a class for expanded clones.

clone size: .; D gene: TRBD2; V gene: TRBV3-1; CDR3 length: 16; J gene: TRBJ2-5; CDR3 DNA: TGTGCCAGCAGCCCTCTAGCGGGGGGGCTTCCAGAGACCCAGTACTTC; CDR3 protein: CASSPLAGGLPETQYF
clone size: .; D gene: .; V gene: TRBV12-3/TRBV12-4; CDR3 length: 12; J gene: TRBJ2-1; CDR3 DNA: TGTGCCAGCAGGCAGGGTGGGCATGAGCAGTTCTTC; CDR3 protein: CASRQGGHEQFF
clone size: few; D gene: TRBD1; V gene: TRBV5-8; CDR3 length: 17; J gene: TRBJ2-1; CDR3 DNA: TGTGCCAGCAGCTCGCTTCAAGGCCGGGACAGGTACAATGAGCAGTTCTTC; CDR3 protein: CASSSLQGRDRYNEQFF
clone size: few; D gene: TRBD1; V gene: TRBV7-9; CDR3 length: 16; J gene: TRBJ1-2; CDR3 DNA: TGTGCCAGCAGCTTAGTAGACGAGGGGGCGAAAAATGGCTACACCTTC; CDR3 protein: CASSLVDEGAKNGYTF
clone size: few; D gene: TRBD1; V gene: TRBV20-1; CDR3 length: 15; J gene: TRBJ2-1; CDR3 DNA: TGCAGTGCTAGTTTTGGGACAGGGAGGGCAAATGAGCAGTTCTTC; CDR3 protein: CSASFGTGRANEQFF
clone size: .; D gene: TRBD1; V gene: TRBV6-6; CDR3 length: 15; J gene: TRBJ2-5; CDR3 DNA: TGTGCCAGCAGTTCGCCCCGGGACAGCCAAGAGGCCCAGTACTTC; CDR3 protein: CASSSPRDSQEAQYF
clone size: .; D gene: TRBD2; V gene: TRBV20-1; CDR3 length: 16; J gene: TRBJ2-3; CDR3 DNA: TGCAGTGCTGGACCCGGACTAGCGGGTGGAACAGATACGCAGTATTTT; CDR3 protein: CSAGPGLAGGTDTQYF
clone size: few; D gene: .; V gene: TRBV2; CDR3 length: 15; J gene: TRBJ2-1; CDR3 DNA: TGTGCCAGCAGCCCGACTATAACCTTTTACAATGAGCAGTTCTTC; CDR3 protein: CASSPTITFYNEQFF
clone size: few; D gene: .; V gene: TRBV19; CDR3 length: 14; J gene: TRBJ1-1; CDR3 DNA: TGTGCCAGTAGTTCTTACAGAATGAACACTGAAGCTTTCTTT; CDR3 protein: CASSSYRMNTEAFF
clone size: few; D gene: TRBD1; V gene: TRBV10-2; CDR3 length: 16; J gene: TRBJ1-5; CDR3 DNA: TGCGCCAGCAGTGAGGAGGACAGGGCAACCAATCAGCCCCAGCATTTT; CDR3 protein: CASSEEDRATNQPQHF
clone size: few; D gene: .; V gene: TRBV20-1; CDR3 length: 12; J gene: TRBJ2-2; CDR3 DNA: TGCAGTGCTAGAGCCGGGACCGGGGAGCTGTTTTTT; CDR3 protein: CSARAGTGELFF
clone size: .; D gene: TRBD1; V gene: TRBV29-1; CDR3 length: 14; J gene: TRBJ1-3; CDR3 DNA: TGCAGCGTTGAAGCCCTGACAGGGCGGAACACCATATATTTT; CDR3 protein: CSVEALTGRNTIYF
clone size: .; D gene: .; V gene: TRBV20-1; CDR3 length: 12; J gene: TRBJ1-2; CDR3 DNA: TGCAGTGCTAGGAATCAGAACCATGGCTACACCTTC; CDR3 protein: CSARNQNHGYTF
clone size: few; D gene: TRBD2; V gene: TRBV9; CDR3 length: 15; J gene: TRBJ2-1; CDR3 DNA: TGTGCCAGCAGCGGATTTAGCGGGGGGATCAATGAGCAGTTCTTC; CDR3 protein: CASSGFSGGINEQFF
clone size: .; D gene: .; V gene: TRBV11-2; CDR3 length: 12; J gene: TRBJ2-2; CDR3 DNA: TGTGCCAGCAGCTTGGGGACCGGGGAGCTGCTTTTT; CDR3 protein: CASSLGTGELLF
clone size: few; D gene: .; V gene: TRBV11-2; CDR3 length: 15; J gene: TRBJ1-2; CDR3 DNA: TGTGCCAGCAGCCGCTACGGAAGTTCCAACTATGGCTACACCTTC; CDR3 protein: CASSRYGSSNYGYTF
clone size: .; D gene: .; V gene: TRBV5-1; CDR3 length: 14; J gene: TRBJ1-4; CDR3 DNA: TGCGCCAGCAGCGTCCGGGACGTTGGAGAAAAACTGTTTTTT; CDR3 protein: CASSVRDVGEKLFF
clone size: few; D gene: TRBD1; V gene: TRBV20-1; CDR3 length: 14; J gene: TRBJ1-5; CDR3 DNA: TGCAGTGCTAGAGAGGACAGGGGGTATCAGCCCCAGCATTTT; CDR3 protein: CSAREDRGYQPQHF
clone size: .; D gene: .; V gene: TRBV14; CDR3 length: 15; J gene: TRBJ2-7; CDR3 DNA: TGTGCCAGCAGCCAAGATCATTCAATGGGGCGTGGGCAGTACTTC; CDR3 protein: CASSQDHSMGRGQYF
clone size: .; D gene: .; V gene: TRBV12-3/TRBV12-4; CDR3 length: 15; J gene: TRBJ1-1; CDR3 DNA: TGTGCCAGCAGTGACCGGGTAAGGGCGAACACTGAAGCTTTCTTT; CDR3 protein: CASSDRVRANTEAFF
clone size: few; D gene: TRBD2; V gene: TRBV19; CDR3 length: 16; J gene: TRBJ2-3; CDR3 DNA: TGTGCCAGTAGTGGTCGACTAGCGGGGAGCACAGATACGCAGTATTTT; CDR3 protein: CASSGRLAGSTDTQYF
clone size: few; D gene: TRBD1; V gene: TRBV4-3; CDR3 length: 13; J gene: TRBJ1-1; CDR3 DNA: TGCGCCAGCCGCAGGGGGCTCGACACTGAAGCTTTCTTT; CDR3 protein: CASRRGLDTEAFF
clone size: .; D gene: TRBD2; V gene: TRBV5-1; CDR3 length: 16; J gene: TRBJ2-3; CDR3 DNA: TGCGCCAGCACCCAATCTAGCGGGGGTTTGTCGGATACGCAGTATTTT; CDR3 protein: CASTQSSGGLSDTQYF
clone size: .; D gene: .; V gene: TRBV5-6; CDR3 length: 13; J gene: TRBJ2-1; CDR3 DNA: TGTGCCAGCAGTGCCCGGACCGTGTCCCAGCAGTTCTTC; CDR3 protein: CASSARTVSQQFF
clone size: .; D gene: .; V gene: TRBV5-1; CDR3 length: 16; J gene: TRBJ2-7; CDR3 DNA: TGCGCCAGCAGCTTGATCATGGAGGCTACGGTGTACGAGCAGTACTTC; CDR3 protein: CASSLIMEATVYEQYF
clone size: few; D gene: .; V gene: TRBV10-3; CDR3 length: 13; J gene: TRBJ1-1; CDR3 DNA: TGTGCCGTGAGGGGGGATGGAAGTCCTGAAGCTTTCTTT; CDR3 protein: CAVRGDGSPEAFF
clone size: few; D gene: .; V gene: TRBV20-1; CDR3 length: 16; J gene: TRBJ2-2; CDR3 DNA: TGCAGTGCTAGAGATCGGGCGGGGTCCGGGGCCTGGGAGCTGTTTTTT; CDR3 protein: CSARDRAGSGAWELFF
clone size: few; D gene: TRBD1; V gene: TRBV12-5; CDR3 length: 14; J gene: TRBJ1-5; CDR3 DNA: TGTGCTAGTGGCCTCCCAGGGGGCGGTCAGCCCCAGCATTTT; CDR3 protein: CASGLPGGGQPQHF
clone size: .; D gene: TRBD1; V gene: TRBV6-1; CDR3 length: 14; J gene: TRBJ1-1; CDR3 DNA: TGTGCCAGCAGTGTTCGGACAGGGGACACTGAAGCTTTCTTT; CDR3 protein: CASSVRTGDTEAFF
clone size: .; D gene: TRBD1; V gene: TRBV2; CDR3 length: 17; J gene: TRBJ1-2; CDR3 DNA: TGTGCCAGCAGTACTAACCGCCGGGACAGAGCTAACTATGGCTACACCTTC; CDR3 protein: CASSTNRRDRANYGYTF
clone size: few; D gene: TRBD1; V gene: TRBV27; CDR3 length: 14; J gene: TRBJ1-4; CDR3 DNA: TGTGCCAGCAGACAGGGACAGGGCGTTGAAAAACTGTTTTTT; CDR3 protein: CASRQGQGVEKLFF
clone size: .; D gene: .; V gene: TRBV20-1; CDR3 length: 11; J gene: TRBJ2-1; CDR3 DNA: TGCAGTGCTAGAGATCCGAATGAGCAGTTCTTC; CDR3 protein: CSARDPNEQFF
clone size: few; D gene: .; V gene: TRBV5-6; CDR3 length: 13; J gene: TRBJ1-6; CDR3 DNA: TGTGCCAGCAGCTTGGTGAGGGAAGAGGCCCTCCACTTT; CDR3 protein: CASSLVREEALHF
clone size: .; D gene: TRBD2; V gene: TRBV9; CDR3 length: 19; J gene: TRBJ2-1; CDR3 DNA: TGTGCCAGCAGCGGCAGCTTAATAGGAGGGACTAGCGGCTACAATGAGCAGTTCTTC; CDR3 protein: CASSGSLIGGTSGYNEQFF
clone size: .; D gene: .; V gene: TRBV29-1; CDR3 length: 15; J gene: TRBJ1-1; CDR3 DNA: TGCAGCGTTTGGTGGATAGGGGGGGCAGGCACTGAAGCTTTCTTT; CDR3 protein: CSVWWIGGAGTEAFF
clone size: .; D gene: TRBD2; V gene: TRBV3-1; CDR3 length: 17; J gene: TRBJ2-2; CDR3 DNA: TGTGCCAGCAGCCCAAGGACTAGCGGGAGGAGTTCCGGGGAGCTGTTTTTT; CDR3 protein: CASSPRTSGRSSGELFF
clone size: .; D gene: TRBD2; V gene: TRBV11-2; CDR3 length: 16; J gene: TRBJ2-1; CDR3 DNA: TGTGCCAGCAGCTTTAGCGGGGGGTCCACCGGGAATGAGCAGTTCTTC; CDR3 protein: CASSFSGGSTGNEQFF
clone size: .; D gene: TRBD2; V gene: TRBV29-1; CDR3 length: 15; J gene: TRBJ2-5; CDR3 DNA: TGCAGCGTTGAAACTGGACTAGAGACCCAAGAGACCCAGTACTTC; CDR3 protein: CSVETGLETQETQYF
clone size: few; D gene: .; V gene: TRBV19; CDR3 length: 15; J gene: TRBJ1-1; CDR3 DNA: TGTGCCAGTAGTATGGGTGACGCGGAATTCACTGAAGCTTTCTTT; CDR3 protein: CASSMGDAEFTEAFF
clone size: many; D gene: TRBD2; V gene: TRBV9; CDR3 length: 14; J gene: TRBJ2-1; CDR3 DNA: TGTGCCAGCAGCCCTGGGACTAGCGGGAGTGAGCAGTTCTTC; CDR3 protein: CASSPGTSGSEQFF
clone size: .; D gene: .; V gene: TRBV6-6; CDR3 length: 13; J gene: TRBJ1-1; CDR3 DNA: TGTGCCAGCAGTTACTCCGCTGCCCGGGGAGCTTTCTTT; CDR3 protein: CASSYSAARGAFF
clone size: few; D gene: .; V gene: TRBV2; CDR3 length: 13; J gene: TRBJ1-2; CDR3 DNA: TGTGCCAGCAGTGAAAAAATGAACTATGGCTACACCTTC; CDR3 protein: CASSEKMNYGYTF
clone size: .; D gene: .; V gene: TRBV6-5; CDR3 length: 15; J gene: TRBJ2-1; CDR3 DNA: TGTGCCAGCAGTTATCGAGGGGGGCTAGACAATGAGCAGTTCTTC; CDR3 protein: CASSYRGGLDNEQFF
clone size: few; D gene: TRBD1; V gene: TRBV19; CDR3 length: 15; J gene: TRBJ1-5; CDR3 DNA: TGTGCCAGTTCATTACCGGGACAGGGCAATCAGCCCCAGCATTTT; CDR3 protein: CASSLPGQGNQPQHF
clone size: .; D gene: .; V gene: TRBV6-6; CDR3 length: 14; J gene: TRBJ1-3; CDR3 DNA: TGTGCCAGCAGCCCCGCCGGGGGGGGTTACACCATATATTTT; CDR3 protein: CASSPAGGGYTIYF
clone size: few; D gene: .; V gene: TRBV6-5; CDR3 length: 11; J gene: TRBJ2-1; CDR3 DNA: TGTGCCAGCACTCGTCTCAATGAGCAGTTCTTC; CDR3 protein: CASTRLNEQFF